This entry is about one T cell receptor beta chain. This sample stems from a study of blood T cell repertoires in COVID-19. For the study at large: In each case, the material was cDNA or gDNA derived from T cells, B-cell-depleted T cells, or PBMCs.

CDR1 is LNHNV, CDR2 YYDKDF, per germline (reference sequence). Trimming cost V 0 bases and J 8 bases; bases outside gene matches: 4. The CDR3 loop spans 15 amino acids. In the authors' workflow: Reference gene primer amplification yielded estimated nucleated cell counts. Clones were read by immunoSEQ multiplex PCR, and TCRdb kept only the in-frame ones, dropping some. For V, J and clone size, that table is used; D and trimming come from the DNA. The sample comprises about 42,000 clones, under 80% of which are singletons, and around a quarter rests with the top ten. This clonotype originated in a man older than 75 with acute or convalescent COVID-19. Material: peripheral blood. V gene TRBV15 combines with J gene TRBJ1-4; the match to TRBD1 covers 9 bases. CDR3 nucleotide sequence: TGTGCCACCAGCAGAGAAAGGACAGGGGCCGAAAAACTGTTTTTT. Amino acids: CATSRERTGAEKLFF. The whole variable domain, remainder taken from reference TRBV15 and TRBJ1-4, is DAMVIQNPRYQVTQFGKPVTLSCSQTLNHNVMYWYQQKSSQAPKLLFHYYDKDFNNEADTPDNFQSRRPNTSFCFLDIRSPGLGDTAMYLCATSRERTGAEKLFFGSGTQLSVL.